This T cell receptor (beta chain) is from a study of CD8+ T cells in alopecia areata. Study in general: Patients in the study were on tofacitinib for 6 to 18 months, then off it for 6 months.

The germline V gene has CDR1 ENHRY and CDR2 SYGVKD. The V and J ends lost 3 bases and 6 bases respectively, with 17 bases between them. The CDR3 is 15 residues long. Following RNA extraction, reverse transcription yielded cDNA that acted as the sequencing template. Using immunoSEQ multiplex PCR, the repertoire was profiled, and TCRdb retains in-frame clones only, with some absent. The sample shows about 180,000 clones, approximately 59% of them seen only once. The sample here was CD4+ T cells sorted from blood, taken at week 0. The receptor was derived from a human donor with alopecia areata. This sequence joins TRBV10-3 and TRBJ1-2; perhaps TRBD1 as D (6 bases). The CDR3 spells CAISEGGRSIDGYTF. The CDR3 DNA follows: TGTGCCATCAGTGAAGGGGGAAGGAGTATTGATGGCTACACCTTC.